Listed here is a single T cell receptor (beta chain). The data belong to a study of Graves' ophthalmopathy and Graves' hyperthyroidism. PBMCs were isolated by Ficoll-Paque density gradient centrifugation, using around 10 ml of fresh peripheral blood as the starting material. TCR beta CDR3 regions were amplified from RNA transcripts. RT-PCR with HTBI primers came first, then second-round multiplex PCR. TCRdb reanalysed the multiplex PCR reads using MiXCR and keeps one entry per CDR3 protein. Altogether approximately 700,000 distinct CDR3 sequences are present, roughly 40% being singletons, with the ten largest covering approximately 43%. This receptor was taken from an adult man with Graves' ophthalmopathy. The sequenced sample was peripheral blood.

The CDR3 region is CASSQAAGQGGYEQYF. The CDR3 DNA reads as TGTGCCAGCAGCCAAGCCGCAGGACAGGGTGGCTACGAGCAGTACTTC. The chain recombines TRBV4-2 with TRBJ2-7; 8 nucleotides agree with TRBD1. The CDR3 contains 16 residues. Germline V CDR1 and CDR2: LGHNA, YNFKEQ. The V gene end was trimmed by 1 base and the J gene end by 3 bases; junction bases not matched to a gene: 8.